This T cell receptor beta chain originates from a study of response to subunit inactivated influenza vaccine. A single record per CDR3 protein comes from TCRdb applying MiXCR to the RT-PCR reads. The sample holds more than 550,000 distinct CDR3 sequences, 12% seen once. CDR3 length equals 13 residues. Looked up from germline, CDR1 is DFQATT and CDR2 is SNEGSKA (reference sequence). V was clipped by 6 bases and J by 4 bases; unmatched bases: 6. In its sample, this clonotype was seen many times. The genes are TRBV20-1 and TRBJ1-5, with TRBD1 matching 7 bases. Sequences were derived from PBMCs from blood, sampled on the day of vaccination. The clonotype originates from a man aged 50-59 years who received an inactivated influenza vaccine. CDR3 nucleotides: TGCAGTGCCGCCGGGACAGCAAATCAGCCCCAGCATTTT. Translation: CSAAGTANQPQHF.